These T cell receptor beta chains were read from a single sample in a study of cytomegalovirus exposure and HLA in healthy donors. Some clones are missing from TCRdb's copy, which holds only in-frame ones; the method was immunoSEQ multiplex PCR. The table includes 160,000 or so clones, roughly 79% detected once. Sequencing was carried out using PBMCs. The source is a young man in good health and CMV-seronegative. Both conserved end residues are part of each CDR3. Each record gives: V gene, D gene, J gene, clone size, CDR3 protein, CDR3 DNA. The D gene is left open where the match is weak. Some rows mark clone size as missing; the rest say once, few, many or name a class of expanded clone.

>TRBV5-1|TRBD2|TRBJ2-1|NA
CASSVPGLRNNEQFF
TGCGCCAGCAGCGTTCCGGGACTAAGGAACAATGAGCAGTTCTTC
>TRBV15|NA|TRBJ2-4|NA
CATSRDKGLAKNIQYF
TGTGCCACCAGCAGAGATAAGGGACTGGCCAAAAACATTCAGTACTTC
>TRBV11-2|NA|TRBJ2-7|NA
CASSLDRPTGFEQYF
TGTGCCAGCAGCTTAGATCGCCCCACAGGGTTCGAGCAGTACTTC
>TRBV5-4|TRBD1|TRBJ1-1|NA
CASSLSDRGHTEAFF
TGTGCCAGCAGCTTATCGGACAGGGGCCACACTGAAGCTTTCTTT
>TRBV2|TRBD1|TRBJ1-6|NA
CASSQDRVDSPLHF
TGTGCCAGCAGTCAGGACAGGGTGGATTCACCCCTCCACTTT
>TRBV5-1|NA|TRBJ2-1|few
CASSLAIAATYNEQFF
TGCGCCAGCAGCTTGGCCATCGCGGCCACCTACAATGAGCAGTTCTTC
>TRBV28|NA|TRBJ2-7|NA
CASSLTGARDREYEQYF
TGTGCCAGCAGTTTAACGGGGGCCCGGGACAGAGAGTACGAGCAGTACTTC
>TRBV19|TRBD1|TRBJ2-7|NA
CASSMNRGSYEQYF
TGTGCCAGTAGCATGAACAGGGGATCCTACGAGCAGTACTTC
>TRBV7-2|NA|TRBJ2-7|once
CASSLGPGFYEQYF
TGTGCCAGCAGTCTCGGACCGGGATTTTACGAGCAGTACTTC
>TRBV4-1|TRBD2|TRBJ2-1|NA
CASSQVSGWEQFF
TGCGCCAGCAGCCAAGTTAGCGGGTGGGAGCAGTTCTTC
>TRBV28|NA|TRBJ1-2|NA
CASNTVNYGYTF
TGTGCCAGCAATACAGTAAACTATGGCTACACCTTC
>TRBV7-2|TRBD1|TRBJ2-7|NA
CASSFGQGTYEQYF
TGTGCCAGCAGCTTCGGACAGGGGACGTACGAGCAGTACTTC
>TRBV10-3|NA|TRBJ2-5|once
CAISEVWQGTETQYF
TGTGCCATCAGTGAGGTTTGGCAGGGAACAGAGACCCAGTACTTC
>TRBV7-9|NA|TRBJ2-3|once
CASSLGVREGQTDTQYF
TGTGCCAGCAGCTTAGGGGTCCGAGAGGGCCAGACAGATACGCAGTATTTT
>TRBV2|TRBD2|TRBJ2-1|NA
CASSAPGGENEQFF
TGTGCCAGCAGTGCCCCGGGGGGGGAAAATGAGCAGTTCTTC
>TRBV6-6|NA|TRBJ1-3|few
CASSGRPGSGNTIYF
TGTGCCAGCAGCGGACGGCCGGGAAGTGGAAACACCATATATTTT
>TRBV28|NA|TRBJ1-4|NA
CASRLGGANEKLFF
TGTGCCAGCAGGTTGGGGGGGGCTAATGAAAAACTGTTTTTT
>TRBV9|NA|TRBJ1-6|NA
CASSVASSSYNSPLHF
TGTGCCAGCAGCGTAGCCTCTAGCTCCTATAATTCACCCCTCCACTTT
>TRBV7-2|TRBD2|TRBJ2-7|NA
CASSYPGLGSLREQYF
TGTGCCAGCAGCTACCCGGGACTAGGATCCCTCCGCGAGCAGTACTTC
>TRBV27|TRBD1|TRBJ2-1|NA
CASSLSGQGYYNEQFF
TGTGCCAGCAGTTTGTCGGGACAGGGGTACTACAATGAGCAGTTCTTC
>TRBV7-6|NA|TRBJ1-1|NA
CASSLGEMNTEAFF
TGTGCCAGCAGCTTAGGGGAGATGAACACTGAAGCTTTCTTT
>TRBV29-1|TRBD1|TRBJ1-1|NA
CSADDRGLAFF
TGCAGCGCAGATGACAGGGGGTTGGCTTTCTTT
>TRBV6-1|NA|TRBJ1-2|NA
CASSEDLGQSYGYTF
TGTGCCAGCAGTGAAGATTTAGGACAGAGCTATGGCTACACCTTC
>TRBV21-1|NA|TRBJ2-2|NA
CASGGVLNTGELFF
TGTGCCAGCGGGGGGGTCCTGAACACCGGGGAGCTGTTTTTT
>TRBV7-9|TRBD1|TRBJ2-7|NA
CASSDDRGAYEQYF
TGTGCCAGCAGCGACGACAGGGGAGCCTACGAGCAGTACTTC
>TRBV6-4|TRBD2|TRBJ2-6|NA
CASGEGTGANVLTF
TGTGCCAGCGGGGAGGGCACTGGGGCCAACGTCCTGACTTTC
>TRBV5-4|TRBD2|TRBJ2-5|NA
CASSLFLAGGPRETQYF
TGTGCCAGCAGCTTGTTTTTAGCGGGAGGGCCCCGTGAGACCCAGTACTTC
>TRBV10-3|NA|TRBJ1-1|NA
CAISLGNGGNTEAFF
TGTGCCATCAGTCTAGGGAACGGGGGGAACACTGAAGCTTTCTTT
>TRBV30|TRBD2|TRBJ2-7|NA
CAWSGLAGVRPSEQYF
TGTGCCTGGAGTGGACTAGCGGGAGTACGCCCCTCCGAGCAGTACTTC
>TRBV7-6|NA|TRBJ2-7|NA
CASSLGGDGPYEQYF
TGTGCCAGCAGCTTGGGCGGGGACGGGCCCTACGAGCAGTACTTC
>TRBV9|NA|TRBJ1-5|NA
CASSPREGPGNQPQHF
TGTGCCAGCAGCCCTCGGGAAGGTCCGGGCAATCAGCCCCAGCATTTT